The present TCR beta chain was sequenced within a study of human T cells and chemical hapten exposure. In TCRdb, the RACE reads were re-called with MiXCR into one record per CDR3 protein. The sample records approximately 180,000 distinct CDR3 sequences, approximately 31% being singletons. The CDR3 contains 15 residues. The germline V gene has CDR1 MNHEY and CDR2 SVGEGT. V was pared by 6 bases and J by 7 bases, with 8 bases of the junction left unmatched. The time point denotes: pre-sensitization, week 0. Treatment described: therapeutic diphenylcyclopropenone sensitization with weekly scalp DPC. The sequencing used whole blood, collected in connection with sensitization to the hapten diphenylcyclopropenone (DPC). The chain recombines TRBV6-2 or TRBV6-3 with TRBJ2-1, with TRBD2 matching over 11 bases. This TCR derives from a young woman with alopecia areata. Some clones in this sample may be carry-over from other donors' samples. CDR3 DNA sequence: TGTGCCAGCAGCAAGACTAGCGGGGTCTTTAATGAGCAGTTCTTC. It yields the protein CASSKTSGVFNEQFF.